Shown below are 12 T cell receptor beta chains from a single sample sequenced in a study of chemoradiotherapy in HPV16-positive cancers. The data were produced by immunoSEQ multiplex PCR, yet TCRdb's version contains in-frame clones alone and is incomplete. The data show roughly 5,000 clones, around 78% seen once. The sample was gathered from a patient who underwent chemoradiotherapy. These receptors all stem from a human donor with HPV-associated anogenital cancer.

This clone has only a few counts. The CDR3 nucleotides read TGCGCCAGCAGCTTGGGGGATCTGATCGGAGGGGAGCAGTTCTTC. Translated: CASSLGDLIGGEQFF. V is TRBV5-1 and J is TRBJ2-1; a weak D match, TRBD2 (6 bases). The CDR3 length is 15 residues. Germline V gives CDR1 SGHRS, CDR2 YFSETQ. Trimming stripped 0 bases from V and 10 bases from J, with 17 bases between. Complete variable domain (other parts from reference TRBV5-1 and TRBJ2-1): KAGVTQTPRYLIKTRGQQVTLSCSPISGHRSVSWYQQTPGQGLQFLFEYFSETQRNKGNFPGRFSGRQFSNSRSEMNVSTLELGDSALYLCASSLGDLIGGEQFFGPGTRLTVL.

This clone was picked up a small number of times. The gene calls are TRBV7-2 and TRBJ1-5; 9 nucleotides line up with TRBD1. CDR3 length equals 12 residues. V was clipped by 5 bases and J by 10 bases; unmatched bases: 3. CDR1 is SGHTA, CDR2 FQGNSA, per germline. CDR3 protein: CASSLTGGPQHF. Written as DNA, the CDR3 is TGTGCCAGCAGCCTGACAGGGGGTCCCCAGCATTTT.

J is TRBJ2-1 and V is TRBV28; 11 bases map to TRBD2. The CDR3 length is 15 residues. Germline V gene sequence: CDR1 MDHEN, CDR2 SYDVKM. With 3 bases clipped from V and 9 bases from J, the junction kept 7 bases outside the gene matches. CDR3 nucleotides: TGTGCCAGCAGTTTCCTAGCGGGGGGCCCAGTTGAGCAGTTCTTC. Residues: CASSFLAGGPVEQFF.

The chain uses TRBV6-1 and TRBJ1-5; D remains ambiguous. CDR1 is MNHNS, CDR2 SASEGT, per germline. This CDR3 has 15 amino acids. The V and J ends lost 3 bases and 4 bases respectively, with 13 bases between them. CDR3 coding DNA: TGTGCCAGCAGTGACGACTTAATATTTAATCAGCCCCAGCATTTT. It encodes CASSDDLIFNQPQHF.

V and J are TRBV7-9 and TRBJ1-5; D perhaps matches TRBD1 (5 bases). CDR1 and CDR2 (germline): SEHNR, FQNEAQ (reference sequence). V lost 4 bases and J 1 base, leaving 14 bases between the germline ends. CDR3 size: 16 residues. The CDR3 protein is CASSSGRGGSNQPQHF. CDR3 DNA: TGTGCCAGCAGCTCGGGACGGGGGGGAAGCAATCAGCCCCAGCATTTT.

The chain joins TRBV7-2 to TRBJ1-2; D is unresolved. This CDR3 is 16 amino acids long. Between the trimmed V and J ends, which lost 1 base and 2 bases, there was a span of 14 bases. Germline assignment: CDR1 SGHTA and CDR2 FQGNSA. The chain's CDR3 is CASSLEVRTANYGYTF. Written as DNA, the CDR3 is TGTGCCAGCAGCTTAGAGGTCAGGACGGCAAACTATGGCTACACCTTC.

The chain is built from TRBV5-1 and TRBJ1-2; 10 bases agree with TRBD1. This CDR3 comprises 14 residues. With 3 bases clipped from V and 10 bases from J, the junction kept 9 bases outside the gene matches. The germline CDR1 and CDR2 sequences are SGHRS and YFSETQ. The CDR3 spells CASSSGGTGAIYTF. The CDR3 region has the DNA TGCGCCAGCAGCTCCGGAGGGACAGGGGCCATCTACACCTTC.

The genes are TRBV4-3 and TRBJ1-2; D not resolved. Trimming took off 0 bases at V and 8 bases at J, with 10 bases between the two ends. Germline CDR1 and CDR2: LGHNA and YSLEER. The CDR3 totals 13 residues. The CDR3 sequence: CASSQDFKSGYTF. The DNA of the CDR3 is TGCGCCAGCAGCCAAGATTTTAAGAGCGGCTACACCTTC.

The sample holds one count of this clone. The rearrangement uses TRBV5-1 and TRBJ1-4; TRBD1 matches at 7 bases. CDR1 is SGHRS and CDR2 is YFSETQ in the germline V gene. This CDR3 spans 15 amino acids. Germline trimming cut 4 bases from V and 0 bases from J; bases unmatched to any gene: 3. CDR3 coding DNA: TGCGCCAGCAGCATCGGACAGGCAACTAATGAAAAACTGTTTTTT. Protein: CASSIGQATNEKLFF.

The J gene is TRBJ1-2, the V gene TRBV27; D perhaps matches TRBD1 (5 bases). This CDR3 contains 14 residues. Trimming cost V 0 bases and J 2 bases, with 7 bases left between them. Germline lookup yields CDR1 MNHEY and CDR2 SMNVEV (reference sequence). CDR3 protein: CASSLSAGNYGYTF. CDR3 nucleotides: TGTGCCAGCAGTTTATCGGCAGGGAACTATGGCTACACCTTC.

The chain couples TRBV18 to TRBJ1-2; D gene ambiguous. The length of the CDR3 is 13 residues. V gave up 4 bases and J gave up 1 base, with 7 bases separating them. The V gene's germline CDR1 is KGHSH and CDR2 LQKENI. CDR3 in amino acids: CASSQDLNYGYTF. The CDR3 DNA sequence: TGTGCCAGCTCACAAGATCTTAACTATGGCTACACCTTC.

A single count supports this clone. The CDR3 DNA follows: TGCGCCAGCGGGGCAGTCGGAAACACCATATATTTT. Amino acid sequence: CASGAVGNTIYF. V gene TRBV4-1 combines with J gene TRBJ1-3, with D perhaps TRBD1 (5 bases). The CDR3 runs to 12 residues. Germline loops: CDR1 MGHRA, CDR2 YSYEKL. Trimming took 8 bases from V and 4 from J, leaving 9 bases between them.